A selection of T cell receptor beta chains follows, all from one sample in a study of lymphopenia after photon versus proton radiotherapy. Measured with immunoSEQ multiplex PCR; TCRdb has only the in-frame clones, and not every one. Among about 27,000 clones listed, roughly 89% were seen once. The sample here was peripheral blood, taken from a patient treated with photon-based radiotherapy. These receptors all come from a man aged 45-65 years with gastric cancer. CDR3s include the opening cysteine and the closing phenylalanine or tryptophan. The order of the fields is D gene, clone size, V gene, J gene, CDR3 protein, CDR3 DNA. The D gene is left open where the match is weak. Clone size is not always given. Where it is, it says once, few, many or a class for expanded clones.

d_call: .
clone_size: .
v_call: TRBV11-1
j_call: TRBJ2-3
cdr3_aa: CASSGRQENTDTQYF
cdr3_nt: TGTGCCAGCAGCGGCAGACAGGAGAACACAGATACGCAGTATTTT

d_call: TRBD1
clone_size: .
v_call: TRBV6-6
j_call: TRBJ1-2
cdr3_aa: CASRDPRGQEDYGYTF
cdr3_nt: TGTGCCAGCAGAGATCCGAGGGGGCAGGAGGACTATGGCTACACCTTC

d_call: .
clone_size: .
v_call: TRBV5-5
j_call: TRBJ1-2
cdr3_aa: CASRPMRQANYGYTF
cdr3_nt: TGTGCCAGCCGCCCTATGAGACAAGCTAACTATGGCTACACCTTC

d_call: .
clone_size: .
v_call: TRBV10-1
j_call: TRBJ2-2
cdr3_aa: CASRGTARDTGELFF
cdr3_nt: TGCGCCAGCCGAGGGACGGCGAGGGACACCGGGGAGCTGTTTTTT

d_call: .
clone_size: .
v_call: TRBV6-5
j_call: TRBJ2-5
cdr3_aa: CASSSRTAQETQYF
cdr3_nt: TGTGCCAGCAGTTCCCGGACAGCACAAGAGACCCAGTACTTC

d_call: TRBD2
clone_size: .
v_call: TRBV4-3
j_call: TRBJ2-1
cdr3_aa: CASSQDRVAGARGNEQFF
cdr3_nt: TGCGCCAGCAGCCAAGATAGGGTAGCGGGGGCCAGGGGCAATGAGCAGTTCTTC

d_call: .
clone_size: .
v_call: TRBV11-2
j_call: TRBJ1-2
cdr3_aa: CASRLSGGPIGYTF
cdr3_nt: TGTGCCAGCAGATTAAGCGGGGGGCCAATCGGCTACACCTTC

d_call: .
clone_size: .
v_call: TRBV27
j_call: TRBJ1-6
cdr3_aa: CASSFHNSPLHF
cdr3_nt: TGTGCCAGCAGTTTTCATAATTCACCCCTCCACTTT

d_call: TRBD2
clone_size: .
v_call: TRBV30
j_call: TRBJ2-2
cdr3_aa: CAWSLASGAANTGELFF
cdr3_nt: TGTGCCTGGAGTCTTGCTAGCGGGGCCGCGAACACCGGGGAGCTGTTTTTT

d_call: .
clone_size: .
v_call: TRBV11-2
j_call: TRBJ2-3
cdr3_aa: CASSTRGRTTLLF
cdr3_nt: TGTGCCAGCAGCACCAGAGGGAGGACTACCCTACTCTTT

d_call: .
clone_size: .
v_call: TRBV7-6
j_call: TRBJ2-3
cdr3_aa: CASSLDTVSTDTQYF
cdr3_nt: TGTGCCAGCAGCTTAGATACAGTGAGCACAGATACGCAGTATTTT

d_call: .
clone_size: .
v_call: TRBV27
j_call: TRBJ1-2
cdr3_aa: CASSSGRVNYGYTF
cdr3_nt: TGTGCCAGCAGTTCGGGCAGGGTTAACTATGGCTACACCTTC

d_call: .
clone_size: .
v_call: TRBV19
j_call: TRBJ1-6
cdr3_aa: CASSTGGSSPLHF
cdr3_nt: TGTGCCAGTAGCACGGGCGGGAGTTCACCCCTCCACTTT

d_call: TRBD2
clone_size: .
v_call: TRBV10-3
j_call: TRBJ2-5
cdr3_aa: CAIRVSGGAETQYF
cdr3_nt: TGTGCCATCAGAGTTAGCGGGGGGGCGGAGACCCAGTACTTC

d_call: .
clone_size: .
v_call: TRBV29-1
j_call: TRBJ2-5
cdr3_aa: CSVEAGLQETQYF
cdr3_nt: TGCAGCGTTGAGGCAGGGTTGCAAGAGACCCAGTACTTC

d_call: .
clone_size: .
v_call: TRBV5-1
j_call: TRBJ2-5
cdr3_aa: CASTASAGKETQYF
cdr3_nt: TGCGCCAGCACAGCATCGGCAGGGAAAGAGACCCAGTACTTC

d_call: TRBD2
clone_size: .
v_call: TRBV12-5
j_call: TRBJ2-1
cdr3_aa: CASGLVAGGSPNEQFF
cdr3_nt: TGTGCTAGTGGTTTGGTAGCGGGGGGCTCCCCCAATGAGCAGTTCTTC

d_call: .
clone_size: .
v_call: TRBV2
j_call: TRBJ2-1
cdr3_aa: CASRKGSSYNEQFF
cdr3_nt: TGTGCCAGCAGAAAGGGTAGCTCCTACAATGAGCAGTTCTTC

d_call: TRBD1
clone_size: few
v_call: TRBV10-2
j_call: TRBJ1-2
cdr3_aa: CASSDVQGEHTF
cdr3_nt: TGCGCCAGCAGTGATGTCCAGGGGGAACACACCTTC